The rows below give T cell receptor beta chains drawn from one sample of a study of OX40 agonist ivuxolimab in advanced cancers. Profiling relied on immunoSEQ multiplex PCR, and the TCRdb table lists in-frame clones only, not all of them. The table has about 71,000 clones, around four fifths seen once. The input for sequencing was CD4+ or CD8+ T cells sorted from blood, taken in a trial of the OX40 agonist ivuxolimab. The receptor source for this set is an adult with an advanced solid tumor such as melanoma, head and neck, liver or kidney cancer. The CDR3 runs from the conserved cysteine through the conserved F or W. A D gene is named only where the DNA matches it firmly. Some rows have no size entry. The others give once, few or many, or a class for an expanded clone.

v_gene	d_gene	j_gene	abundance	len	CDR3nt	CDR3aa
TRBV6-5	TRBD1	TRBJ2-2	.	15	TGTGCCAGCAGTCACCGGGACAGGGGGTCCGGGGAGCTGTTTTTT	CASSHRDRGSGELFF
TRBV28	.	TRBJ1-2	.	13	TGTGCCAGCAGCATGACAGAGACCTATGGCTACACCTTC	CASSMTETYGYTF
TRBV19	.	TRBJ2-3	many	14	TGTGCCAGTAGCCGGGGGGCCCGCACAGATACGCAGTATTTT	CASSRGARTDTQYF
TRBV7-2	.	TRBJ1-2	.	15	TGTGCCAGCAGCTTGCAGTCTTTAGCTAACTATGGCTACACCTTC	CASSLQSLANYGYTF
TRBV18	.	TRBJ1-1	few	15	TGTGCCAGCTCACGCCTGGTCGGCACCAACACTGAAGCTTTCTTT	CASSRLVGTNTEAFF
TRBV7-2	.	TRBJ1-5	.	13	TGTGCCAGCAGCTTAGAGGTCGGTCAGCCCCAGCATTTT	CASSLEVGQPQHF
TRBV15	.	TRBJ1-2	.	15	TGTGCCACCAGCAGAGATGTCGGAAGTAACTATGGCTACACCTTC	CATSRDVGSNYGYTF
TRBV27	.	TRBJ1-5	.	14	TGTGCCAGCAGAGTGAGGGGTGAGGGTCAGCCCCAGCATTTT	CASRVRGEGQPQHF
TRBV19	.	TRBJ2-5	.	15	TGTGCCAGTAGTATATCGATAGGGCCGGGGGAGACCCAGTACTTC	CASSISIGPGETQYF
TRBV5-6	TRBD2	TRBJ2-7	.	15	TGTGCCAGCAGACTGGGACTAGCGGGAGTCGGCGAGCAGTACTTC	CASRLGLAGVGEQYF
TRBV19	.	TRBJ2-7	.	13	TGTGCCAGTTCCGTCAGACGGGGTACCGAGCAGTACTTC	CASSVRRGTEQYF
TRBV5-4	TRBD2	TRBJ2-1	.	15	TGTGCCAGCAGCCCGACTAGCGGGGGCTACAATGAGCAGTTCTTC	CASSPTSGGYNEQFF
TRBV6-6	.	TRBJ1-2	.	15	TGTGCCAGCAGTTACTCGTTCGGAGGGGCTGAGGGCTACACCTTC	CASSYSFGGAEGYTF
TRBV5-4	.	TRBJ2-5	.	11	TGTGCCAGCAGCTTGGCTAGCCTCCAGTACTTC	CASSLASLQYF
TRBV6-5	.	TRBJ1-1	.	13	TGTGCCAGCAGCGCAGGAGGTAGCACTGAAGCTTTCTTT	CASSAGGSTEAFF
TRBV11-3	TRBD2	TRBJ2-7	.	15	TGTGCCAGCAGCCGTTCCGGGACTAGCTTCGGCGAGCAGTACTTC	CASSRSGTSFGEQYF